Listed here is a single TCR beta chain. This sample was included in a study of blood T cell repertoires in COVID-19. Trimming left V 1 base short and J 4 bases short, with 11 bases between. This CDR3 spans 14 amino acids. Germline CDR1 and CDR2: SGHNT and YYREEE (reference sequence). Produced via immunoSEQ multiplex PCR; TCRdb's table is partial and in-frame only. The sample has 50,000 to 70,000 clones; roughly 76% are singletons. The sequenced material came from peripheral blood. The rearrangement joins TRBV5-4 to TRBJ1-2; possible D gene TRBD1, 5 bases. The clonotype comes from a man aged 50 or older with active or convalescent COVID-19. CDR3 in amino acids: CASSLIEQGYGYTF. CDR3 nucleotide sequence: TGTGCCAGCAGCTTGATTGAGCAGGGCTATGGCTACACCTTC.